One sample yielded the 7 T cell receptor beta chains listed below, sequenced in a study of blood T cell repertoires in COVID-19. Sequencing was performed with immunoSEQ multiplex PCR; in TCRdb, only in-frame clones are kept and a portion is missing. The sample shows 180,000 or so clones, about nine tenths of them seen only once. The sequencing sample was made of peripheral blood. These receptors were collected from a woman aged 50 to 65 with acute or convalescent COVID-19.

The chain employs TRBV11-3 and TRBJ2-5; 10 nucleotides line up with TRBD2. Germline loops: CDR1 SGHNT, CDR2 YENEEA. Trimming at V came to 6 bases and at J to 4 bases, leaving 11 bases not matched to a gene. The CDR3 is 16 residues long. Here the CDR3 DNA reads TGTGCCAGCAGAGGGAGGAGCGGGGGGGCTGGAGAGACCCAGTACTTC. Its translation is CASRGRSGGAGETQYF. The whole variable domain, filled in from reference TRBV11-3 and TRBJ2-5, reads EAGVVQSPRYKIIEKKQPVAFWCNPISGHNTLYWYLQNLGQGPELLIRYENEEAVDDSQLPKDRFSAERLKGVDSTLKIQPAELGDSAVYLCASRGRSGGAGETQYFGPGTRLLVL.

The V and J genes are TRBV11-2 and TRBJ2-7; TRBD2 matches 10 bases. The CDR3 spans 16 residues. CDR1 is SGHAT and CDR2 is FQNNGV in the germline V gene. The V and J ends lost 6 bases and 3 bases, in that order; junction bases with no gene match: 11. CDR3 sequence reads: CASSFSLAGGHYEQYF. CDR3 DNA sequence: TGTGCCAGCAGTTTCTCATTAGCGGGGGGCCACTACGAGCAGTACTTC. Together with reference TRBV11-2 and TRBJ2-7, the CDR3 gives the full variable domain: EAGVAQSPRYKIIEKRQSVAFWCNPISGHATLYWYQQILGQGPKLLIQFQNNGVVDDSQLPKDRFSAERLKGVDSTLKIQPAKLEDSAVYLCASSFSLAGGHYEQYFGPGTRLTVT.

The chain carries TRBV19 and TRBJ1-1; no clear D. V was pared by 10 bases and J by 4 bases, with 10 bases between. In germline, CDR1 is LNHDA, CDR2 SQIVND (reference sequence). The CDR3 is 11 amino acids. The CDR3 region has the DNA TGTGCCACTACTCTGCGCACTGAAGCTTTCTTT. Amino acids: CATTLRTEAFF. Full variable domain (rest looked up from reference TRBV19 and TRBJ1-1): DGGITQSPKYLFRKEGQNVTLSCEQNLNHDAMYWYRQDPGQGLRLIYYSQIVNDFQKGDIAEGYSVSREKKESFPLTVTSAQKNPTAFYLCATTLRTEAFFGQGTRLTVV.

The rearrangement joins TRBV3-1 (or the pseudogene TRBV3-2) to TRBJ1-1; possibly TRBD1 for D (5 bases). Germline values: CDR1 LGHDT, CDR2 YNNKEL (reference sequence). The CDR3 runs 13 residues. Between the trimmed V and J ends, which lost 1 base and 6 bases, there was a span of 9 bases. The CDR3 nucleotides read TGTGCCAGCAGCCAAGGGAGGGACGCTGAAGCTTTCTTT. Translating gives CASSQGRDAEAFF.

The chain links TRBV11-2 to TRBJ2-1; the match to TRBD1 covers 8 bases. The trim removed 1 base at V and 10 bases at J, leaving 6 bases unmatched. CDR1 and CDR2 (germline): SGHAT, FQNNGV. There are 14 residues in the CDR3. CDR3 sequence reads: CASSLGTGTLEQFF. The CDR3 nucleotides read TGTGCCAGCAGCTTAGGGACAGGGACCTTGGAGCAGTTCTTC.

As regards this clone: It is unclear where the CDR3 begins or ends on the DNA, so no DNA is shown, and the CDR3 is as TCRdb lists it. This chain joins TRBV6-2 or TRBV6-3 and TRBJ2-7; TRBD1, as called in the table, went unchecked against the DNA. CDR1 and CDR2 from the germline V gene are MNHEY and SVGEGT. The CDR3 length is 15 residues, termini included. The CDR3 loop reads CASSQYFGTTYEQYF.

This CDR3 is CASSYRQADTDTQYF. CDR3 DNA: TGTGCCAGCAGTTACCGACAGGCTGACACAGATACGCAGTATTTT. The chain joins TRBV6-5 to TRBJ2-3, with D maybe TRBD1 (6 bases). V was pared by 2 bases and J by 2 bases, with 11 bases between. Germline V gives CDR1 MNHEY, CDR2 SVGAGI. This CDR3 is 15 amino acids long.